The 14 T cell receptor beta chains below come from one sample, sequenced in a study of T cells in localized non-small cell lung cancer. Assay used: immunoSEQ multiplex PCR; TCRdb lists only in-frame clones, some missing. The sample lists about 45,000 clones; 91% were seen once. The source was PBMCs, collected before any cancer treatment. These receptors all come from a woman aged 35 to 75 with stage II lung adenocarcinoma.

The chain uses TRBV6-5 and TRBJ1-4, with TRBD1 matching 8 bases. Germline CDR1 and CDR2: MNHEY and SVGAGI. Germline trimming cut 4 bases from V and 4 bases from J; bases unmatched to any gene: 5. The CDR3 spans 15 residues. The CDR3: CASSFGTGINEKLFF. DNA of the CDR3: TGTGCCAGCAGTTTTGGGACAGGAATTAATGAAAAACTGTTTTTT.

This chain connects TRBV6-4 to TRBJ1-1, with D perhaps matching TRBD1 (6 bases). The CDR3 totals 15 residues. Trimming shortened V by 0 bases and J by 4 bases, and 12 bases separated the two germline ends. CDR1 MRHNA and CDR2 SNTAGT come from the germline V gene. CDR3 nucleotides: TGTGCCAGCAGTGACTCGGGCAGGGGCGTCACTGAAGCTTTCTTT. It codes for CASSDSGRGVTEAFF.

The gene calls are TRBV7-9 and TRBJ2-2; no reliable D call. CDR3 size: 13 residues. Germline lookup yields CDR1 SEHNR and CDR2 FQNEAQ (reference sequence). V was clipped by 4 bases and J by 5 bases, with 8 bases between them. Here the CDR3 DNA reads TGTGCCAGCAGCTCCCCAGGAACCGGGGAGCTGTTTTTT. It yields the protein CASSSPGTGELFF.

The V call is TRBV6-4, the J call TRBJ1-4; 9 bases map to TRBD1. V lost 4 bases and J lost 7; bases outside the gene matches: 13. CDR3 length: 17 residues. The germline gives CDR1 MRHNA, CDR2 SNTAGT. CDR3 in DNA: TGTGCCAGCAGTGGGCCCCGACACAGGGGGCGTACTGAAAAACTGTTTTTT. It specifies CASSGPRHRGRTEKLFF.

CDR3 loop: CSVVGLAVNEQYF. CDR3 coding DNA: TGCAGCGTTGTGGGACTAGCTGTCAACGAGCAGTACTTC. The rearrangement links TRBV29-1 to TRBJ2-7; 9 bases fit TRBD2. The V segment lost 4 bases and the J segment 5 bases; nucleotides outside the gene matches: 6. CDR3 size: 13 residues. The germline gives CDR1 SQVTM, CDR2 ANQGSEA.

The genes are TRBV5-6 and TRBJ2-5; D may correspond to TRBD1 or TRBD2 (6 bases each). Trimming shortened V by 4 bases and J by 5 bases, and 24 bases separated the two germline ends. This CDR3 region has 17 residues. Germline assignment: CDR1 SGHDT and CDR2 YYEEEE. This CDR3 reads CASSPGFVSGAQETQYF. CDR3 sequence (DNA): TGTGCCAGCAGCCCGGGTTTTGTATCGGGGGCGCAGGAGACCCAGTACTTC.

The chain recombines TRBV6-5 with TRBJ2-7, with a weak D call TRBD1 (7 bases). The CDR3 is 14 amino acids. Germline CDR1 is MNHEY and CDR2 is SVGAGI. V was clipped by 6 bases and J by 1 base, with 13 bases between them. CDR3 DNA: TGTGCCAGCAGGCAACAGGGGACTTCCTACGAGCAGTACTTC. It codes for CASRQQGTSYEQYF.

The V call is TRBV10-2, the J call TRBJ2-1, with TRBD2 matching 8 bases. Germline CDR1 is WSHSY and CDR2 is SAAADI. V lost 2 bases and J lost 6; bases outside the gene matches: 6. This CDR3 is built from 15 residues. The CDR3 sequence is CASSEPGTRPNEQFF. In DNA form, the CDR3 reads TGCGCCAGCAGTGAGCCCGGGACTAGGCCCAATGAGCAGTTCTTC.

This chain joins TRBV5-1 and TRBJ1-4; 9 bases are a match to TRBD1. After removal of 4 bases from V and 5 bases from J, the junction contained 9 bases not matched to a gene. Per germline, CDR1 SGHRS and CDR2 YFSETQ. This CDR3 has 16 amino acids. CDR3 DNA: TGCGCCAGCAGCCGATTGGGCGGGACAGGGAATGAAAAACTGTTTTTT. Translating gives CASSRLGGTGNEKLFF.

About this clone itself: The sample contains more than one DNA sequence encoding this CDR3. V usage is TRBV7-9 and J usage is TRBJ2-5, with D perhaps being TRBD1 or TRBD2 (5 bases each). Deletions cut 5 bases from V and 2 bases from J, with 12 bases between. Germline V gene lookup returns CDR1 SEHNR and CDR2 FQNEAQ (reference sequence). This CDR3 contains 14 residues. CDR3 sequence: CASSLGTGQETQYF. CDR3 bases: TGTGCCAGCAGCCTGGGGACGGGTCAAGAGACCCAGTACTTC.

The chain employs TRBV19 and TRBJ2-1; 8 bases agree with TRBD2. With V trimmed by 7 bases and J by 4 bases, 15 bases remained unmatched. Germline CDR1 LNHDA, CDR2 SQIVND (reference sequence). The CDR3 is 17 amino acids. In DNA, the CDR3 is TGTGCCAGTACCTCCAGAGTAGGACTAGCACTATACAATGAGCAGTTCTTC. It codes for CASTSRVGLALYNEQFF.

This rearrangement joins TRBV7-8 to TRBJ2-7, with 10 nucleotides matching TRBD1. CDR1 and CDR2 from the germline V gene are SGHVS and FQNEAQ. This CDR3 comprises 14 residues. With 5 bases clipped from V and 2 bases from J, the junction kept 3 bases outside the gene matches. CDR3 coding DNA: TGTGCCAGCAGCGCGGGACAGGGGCCCTACGAGCAGTACTTC. Residues: CASSAGQGPYEQYF.

The chain combines TRBV7-9 with TRBJ2-3, with TRBD1 matching 7 bases. This CDR3 spans 15 amino acids. Per the germline V gene, CDR1 is SEHNR and CDR2 is FQNEAQ (reference sequence). The ends lost 2 bases at V and 4 bases at J; junction bases unmatched: 6. The CDR3: CASSLMQGVADTQYF. CDR3 DNA sequence: TGTGCCAGCAGCTTAATGCAGGGGGTTGCAGATACGCAGTATTTT.

The chain has TRBV9 and TRBJ2-2; the D gene could be TRBD1 or TRBD2 (5 bases each). Germline V gene lookup returns CDR1 SGDLS and CDR2 YYNGEE. The CDR3 length is 17 residues. The V and J ends lost 4 bases and 4 bases respectively, with 20 bases between them. The chain's CDR3 is CASSPRAGDGGTGELFF. Written as DNA, the CDR3 is TGTGCCAGCAGCCCACGGGCCGGGGACGGTGGCACCGGGGAGCTGTTTTTT.